A single sample is the source of the 26 T cell receptor beta chains below, sequenced in a study of shared T cell receptors in the human thymus. The data were produced by immunoSEQ multiplex PCR, yet TCRdb's version contains in-frame clones alone and is incomplete. Of approximately 580,000 clones in the sample, about four fifths were seen once. The sample was also linked to a second study, of human thymus T cells.

Sequenced sample: thymocytes. All receptors come from a boy younger than two with a congenital heart defect.

The V and J genes are TRBV10-3 and TRBJ2-2, with TRBD2 as a possible D gene (5 bases). This CDR3 is built from 16 residues. The germline V gene has CDR1 ENHRY and CDR2 SYGVKD. The ends were cut back, 2 bases at V and 7 bases at J, with 17 bases in the middle. CDR3 coding DNA: TGTGCCATCAGTGAGCCGGGCCTAGCACGGGTCGGGGAGCTGTTTTTT. Its protein product is CAISEPGLARVGELFF.

CDR3 region: CASNQGGEQFF. The CDR3 nucleotides read TGTGCCAGCAACCAAGGGGGTGAGCAGTTCTTC. The chain joins TRBV7-2 to TRBJ2-1, with D perhaps TRBD1 (6 bases). Germline CDR1 reads SGHTA; CDR2 reads FQGNSA. The CDR3 extends over 11 amino acids. Trimming left V 7 bases short and J 9 bases short, with 10 bases between.

The gene calls are TRBV7-9 and TRBJ2-7, with TRBD2 as a possible D gene (5 bases). The V end was cut by 5 bases, the J end by 6 bases, with 17 bases between. The CDR3 is 14 residues long. Germline lookup yields CDR1 SEHNR and CDR2 FQNEAQ (reference sequence). In DNA form, the CDR3 reads TGTGCCAGCAGCCCCCCCTGGGAGTATTCCGAGCAGTACTTC. Protein sequence: CASSPPWEYSEQYF.

The chain employs TRBV19 and TRBJ1-2, with a possible D match to TRBD1 (5 bases). Between the trimmed V and J ends, which lost 3 bases and 5 bases, there was a span of 13 bases. The germline V gene has CDR1 LNHDA and CDR2 SQIVND (reference sequence). CDR3 length: 14 amino acids. The CDR3 coding sequence is TGTGCCAGTAGTATGGGACTCGATTTTTATGGCTACACCTTC. As protein: CASSMGLDFYGYTF.

The rearrangement links TRBV12-5 to TRBJ2-5; TRBD2 might be the D (6 bases). CDR3 length: 15 amino acids. In germline, CDR1 is LGHNT, CDR2 FRNRAP. Trimming removed 6 bases at V and 1 base at J, with 15 bases between. The CDR3 spells CASGRGGTFQETQYF. The DNA of the CDR3 is TGTGCTAGTGGCCGCGGCGGGACCTTCCAAGAGACCCAGTACTTC.

The chain uses TRBV5-6 and TRBJ2-1; TRBD1 matches 7 bases. The CDR3 has 14 residues. In germline, CDR1 is SGHDT, CDR2 YYEEEE. V trimming: 3 bases; J trimming: 4 bases; junction bases outside the gene matches: 4. Here the CDR3 DNA reads TGTGCCAGCAGCTCGAAGACAGGGTACAATGAGCAGTTCTTC. This sequence encodes CASSSKTGYNEQFF.

The rearrangement uses TRBV4-3 and TRBJ2-7; weak D call: TRBD2 (6 bases). Trimming cost V 0 bases and J 2 bases, with 20 bases left between them. The CDR3 consists of 18 residues. CDR1 and CDR2 (germline): LGHNA, YSLEER. In nucleotides, the CDR3 is TGCGCCAGCAGCCAAGATCCCTCTCTTCAGGGAGGTGCCTACGAGCAGTACTTC. Translated: CASSQDPSLQGGAYEQYF.

The chain uses TRBV30 and TRBJ2-5, with TRBD2 matching over 9 bases. Germline trimming cut 0 bases from V and 11 bases from J; bases unmatched to any gene: 16. The germline gives CDR1 GTSNPN, CDR2 SVGIG (reference sequence). The CDR3 spans 16 residues. The CDR3 region is CAWSVRSGRNPWEQYF. In DNA form, the CDR3 reads TGTGCCTGGAGTGTACGGAGCGGGAGGAACCCCTGGGAGCAGTACTTC.

The rearrangement links TRBV5-6 to TRBJ2-1, with D tentatively TRBD2 (6 bases). This CDR3 contains 14 residues. The V and J ends lost 4 bases and 7 bases respectively, with 15 bases between them. The germline V gene encodes CDR1 SGHDT and CDR2 YYEEEE. Here the CDR3 reads CASSAGRRENEQFF. The CDR3 DNA reads as TGTGCCAGCAGCGCGGGACGGAGGGAGAATGAGCAGTTCTTC. The whole variable domain, remainder taken from reference TRBV5-6 and TRBJ2-1, is DAGVTQSPTHLIKTRGQQVTLRCSPKSGHDTVSWYQQALGQGPQFIFQYYEEEERQRGNFPDRFSGHQFPNYSSELNVNALLLGDSALYLCASSAGRRENEQFFGPGTRLTVL.

The genes are TRBV6-1 and TRBJ2-7; 10 bases are shared with TRBD2. In germline, CDR1 is MNHNS, CDR2 SASEGT. V was pared by 0 bases and J by 3 bases, with 11 bases of the junction left unmatched. The CDR3 consists of 18 residues. CDR3 in amino acids: CASSEAGRTSGFFYEQYF. The CDR3 region has the DNA TGTGCCAGCAGTGAAGCGGGAAGGACTAGCGGATTCTTCTACGAGCAGTACTTC.

CDR3 in amino acids: CAIRGTGLLSEDNEQFF. The CDR3, as DNA: TGTGCCATCAGGGGGACAGGGCTCTTGTCTGAAGACAATGAGCAGTTCTTC. The genes are TRBV10-3 and TRBJ2-1; 9 positions match TRBD1. The V segment lost 6 bases and the J segment 5 bases; nucleotides outside the gene matches: 14. Germline V gene sequence: CDR1 ENHRY, CDR2 SYGVKD. The CDR3 is 17 amino acids.

The chain couples TRBV5-1 to TRBJ2-1; 10 bases line up with TRBD2. Trimming cost V 7 bases and J 4 bases; bases outside gene matches: 23. CDR1 is SGHRS and CDR2 is YFSETQ in the germline V gene. The CDR3 runs 20 residues. In DNA, the CDR3 is TGCGCCAGCTACAAAGGCGGGTGGACTAGCGGACTTAGGGGATACAATGAGCAGTTCTTC. This codes for CASYKGGWTSGLRGYNEQFF.

This chain links TRBV27 with TRBJ1-1; no reliable D call. The CDR3 is 15 residues long. Trimming stripped 5 bases from V and 0 bases from J, with 13 bases between. CDR1 is MNHEY, CDR2 SMNVEV, per germline (reference sequence). CDR3 in amino acids: CASSPLGEMNTEAFF. The CDR3 bases are TGTGCCAGCAGTCCCTTAGGAGAGATGAACACTGAAGCTTTCTTT.

This chain connects TRBV4-3 to TRBJ2-1, with TRBD1 as a possible D gene (6 bases). The germline V gene has CDR1 LGHNA and CDR2 YSLEER. CDR3 length: 14 amino acids. V was shortened by 0 bases and J by 6 bases, with 9 bases between the two germline ends. The CDR3 sequence: CASSQDQGFNEQFF. The CDR3, as DNA: TGCGCCAGCAGCCAAGATCAGGGGTTCAATGAGCAGTTCTTC.

This chain joins TRBV15 and TRBJ2-5; a possible D gene is TRBD1 (6 bases). The CDR3 covers 16 residues. V gave up 0 bases and J gave up 3 bases, with 14 bases separating them. Per the germline V gene, CDR1 is LNHNV and CDR2 is YYDKDF (reference sequence). The CDR3 coding sequence is TGTGCCACCAGCAGAGATCCGGCAGGGGACAAAGAGACCCAGTACTTC. Amino acid sequence: CATSRDPAGDKETQYF.

This chain links TRBV4-2 with TRBJ1-1; 9 bases are a match to TRBD1. The germline gives CDR1 LGHNA, CDR2 YNFKEQ. J lost 3 bases, V lost 6 bases, and 14 bases had no gene match. The CDR3 extends over 17 amino acids. For the CDR3, the DNA is TGTGCCAGCAGTCGTATGACAGGGGGGAGAGTTGACACTGAAGCTTTCTTT. Amino acid sequence: CASSRMTGGRVDTEAFF.

The rearrangement links TRBV27 to TRBJ1-4; TRBD1 might be the D (5 bases). Germline V gene lookup returns CDR1 MNHEY and CDR2 SMNVEV (reference sequence). The CDR3 has 19 residues. The V end lost 3 bases, the J end lost 2 bases, and 22 bases lay between the germline ends. CDR3 amino acids: CASSFRPDSSSRTNEKLFF. In nucleotides, the CDR3 is TGTGCCAGCAGTTTCCGCCCCGACAGCTCGAGCCGCACTAATGAAAAACTGTTTTTT.

The J gene is TRBJ2-2, the V gene TRBV6-1; 7 bases are a match to TRBD1. V was pared by 9 bases and J by 3 bases, with 4 bases of the junction left unmatched. CDR1 is MNHNS and CDR2 is SASEGT in the germline V gene. The CDR3 is made up of 13 amino acids. CDR3 sequence (DNA): TGTGCCAGTGAGGACAGGCACACCGGGGAGCTGTTTTTT. Translating gives CASEDRHTGELFF.

This chain links TRBV27 with TRBJ2-6; D perhaps matches TRBD1 (6 bases). The CDR3 is 18 residues long. Germline V gene data show CDR1 as MNHEY and CDR2 as SMNVEV (reference sequence). V dropped 3 bases and J dropped 0 bases, with 15 bases sitting between them. This CDR3 is CASSLARQAFSGANVLTF. The CDR3 bases are TGTGCCAGCAGTTTGGCCCGACAGGCCTTCTCTGGGGCCAACGTCCTGACTTTC. The full variable domain, with the rest looked up from reference TRBV27 and TRBJ2-6, is EAQVTQNPRYLITVTGKKLTVTCSQNMNHEYMSWYRQDPGLGLRQIYYSMNVEVTDKGDVPEGYKVSRKEKRNFPLILESPSPNQTSLYFCASSLARQAFSGANVLTFGAGSRLTVL.

This rearrangement joins TRBV14 to TRBJ2-1; 7 positions match TRBD2. Looked up from germline, CDR1 is SGHDN and CDR2 is FVKESK. This CDR3 is 16 amino acids long. V gave up 4 bases and J gave up 0 bases; unmatched junction bases: 6. The CDR3 nucleotides are TGTGCCAGCAGCCGCCTAGCGGATAGCTCCTACAATGAGCAGTTCTTC. It codes for CASSRLADSSYNEQFF.

The chain links TRBV11-2 to TRBJ2-1, with D tentatively TRBD2 (5 bases). Trimming pared 1 base from V and 3 bases from J, leaving 10 bases between. The CDR3 covers 15 residues. Germline CDR1 reads SGHAT; CDR2 reads FQNNGV. This chain's CDR3 is CASSLVTTCYNEQFF. The CDR3 DNA reads TGTGCCAGCAGCTTAGTGACTACCTGCTACAATGAGCAGTTCTTC.

The chain uses TRBV27 and TRBJ2-7, with 8 bases matching TRBD1. Germline V gene data show CDR1 as MNHEY and CDR2 as SMNVEV (reference sequence). The CDR3 contains 16 residues. After removal of 6 bases from V and 3 bases from J, the junction contained 13 bases not matched to a gene. This chain's CDR3 is CASSPRWTGKNYEQYF. The CDR3 region has the DNA TGTGCCAGCAGCCCAAGATGGACAGGGAAGAACTACGAGCAGTACTTC.

This clone was seen a few times. The V gene is TRBV29-1, the J gene TRBJ1-1; D perhaps matches TRBD1 (5 bases). CDR3 length equals 11 residues. Between the trimmed V and J ends, which lost 2 bases and 4 bases, there was a span of 5 bases. Germline-derived CDR1 and CDR2 are SQVTM and ANQGSEA. This CDR3 reads CSVEQGTEAFF. DNA of the CDR3: TGCAGCGTTGAACAGGGCACTGAAGCTTTCTTT.

This clone appeared once. The genes are TRBV4-3 and TRBJ2-7, with TRBD2 matching 10 bases. Germline assignment: CDR1 LGHNA and CDR2 YSLEER. The CDR3 contains 18 residues. The trim removed 0 bases at V and 4 bases at J, leaving 12 bases unmatched. CDR3 in DNA: TGCGCCAGCAGCCAAGATCGGTTAATTACTAGCGGGGAATACGAGCAGTACTTC. It encodes CASSQDRLITSGEYEQYF.

CDR3 region: CASSHRTSGSNTQYF. Here the CDR3 DNA reads TGCGCCAGCAGCCACCGGACTAGCGGGAGCAATACGCAGTATTTT. The chain carries TRBV4-3 and TRBJ2-3; 13 bases line up with TRBD2. V lost 3 bases to trimming and J lost 7 bases; unmatched junction nucleotides: 4. This CDR3 contains 15 residues. The V gene's germline CDR1 is LGHNA and CDR2 YSLEER.

The chain carries TRBV6-1 and TRBJ1-2, with D maybe TRBD1 (6 bases). Trimming removed 2 bases at V and 6 bases at J, with 25 bases between. The CDR3 totals 18 residues. Germline CDR1 and CDR2: MNHNS and SASEGT. The CDR3, as DNA: TGTGCCAGCAGTGAAAGGGGTGGCAGGGGTCCATCTTTTGATGGCTACACCTTC. Protein sequence: CASSERGGRGPSFDGYTF.